These 13 T cell receptor beta chains were all obtained from the same sample, sequenced in a study of siplizumab effects on memory and regulatory T cells. Some clones are missing from TCRdb's copy, which holds only in-frame ones; the method was immunoSEQ multiplex PCR. The profile covers roughly 120,000 clones, with roughly 94% appearing a single time and roughly 1.8% taken by the ten largest. The sample taken for sequencing was non-Treg CD4+ T cells sorted from blood. These TCRs come from a human donor in good health.

The CDR3 DNA reads TGTGCCAGCAGGGAGGACATTGAGCAGTACTTC. The encoded protein is CASREDIEQYF. This chain links TRBV6-4 with TRBJ2-7; tentatively, D is TRBD1 or TRBD2 (5 bases each). The CDR3 sequence is 11 residues long. Germline lookup yields CDR1 MRHNA and CDR2 SNTAGT. V gave up 6 bases and J gave up 7 bases, with 10 bases separating them.

The chain recombines TRBV7-3 with TRBJ2-5; D might be TRBD1 or TRBD2, each matching 5 bases. The ends were cut back, 2 bases at V and 2 bases at J, with 9 bases in the middle. Per germline, CDR1 SGHTA and CDR2 FQGTGA. CDR3 size: 14 residues. The CDR3 bases are TGTGCCAGCAGCTTATCCGGGGCTCAAGAGACCCAGTACTTC. Protein sequence: CASSLSGAQETQYF.

This chain's CDR3 is CASSLSRGGEKLFF. The CDR3 DNA reads as TGTGCCAGCAGCTTGTCCAGGGGAGGGGAAAAACTGTTTTTT. The genes are TRBV7-2 and TRBJ1-4; TRBD1 is a possible D gene (6 bases). CDR1 and CDR2 from the germline V gene are SGHTA and FQGNSA. Trimming shortened V by 3 bases and J by 8 bases, and 13 bases separated the two germline ends. This CDR3 is 14 amino acids long.

V gene TRBV5-4 combines with J gene TRBJ2-1; D remains ambiguous. V was clipped by 0 bases and J by 7 bases, with 17 bases between them. Germline V CDR1 and CDR2: SGHNT, YYREEE (reference sequence). The CDR3 runs to 16 residues. CDR3 DNA sequence: TGTGCCAGCAGCTTGGGAGGTTCGGGCGCACGGAATGAGCAGTTCTTC. It specifies CASSLGGSGARNEQFF. Full variable domain (remainder filled in from reference TRBV5-4 and TRBJ2-1): ETGVTQSPTHLIKTRGQQVTLRCSSQSGHNTVSWYQQALGQGPQFIFQYYREEENGRGNFPPRFSGLQFPNYSSELNVNALELDDSALYLCASSLGGSGARNEQFFGPGTRLTVL.

This chain links TRBV19 with TRBJ1-1; maybe TRBD1 (6 bases). Trimming left V 5 bases short and J 11 bases short, with 21 bases between. Looked up from germline, CDR1 is LNHDA and CDR2 is SQIVND (reference sequence). The CDR3 sequence is 14 residues long. Here the CDR3 DNA reads TGTGCCAGTAGTCTGAGAGAGACAGGCGTTGGGGCTTTCTTT. Amino acid sequence: CASSLRETGVGAFF.

The chain recombines TRBV28 with TRBJ1-1; TRBD1 is a possible D gene (5 bases). CDR3 length: 13 residues. Germline V gives CDR1 MDHEN, CDR2 SYDVKM. V lost 2 bases and J lost 11, with 15 bases in between. The CDR3 nucleotides are TGTGCCAGCAGTTTACCGGGACTAAGGGTGGCTTTCTTT. Protein: CASSLPGLRVAFF.

This clone was found once. The chain couples TRBV7-8 to TRBJ2-5, with TRBD2 identical over 7 bases. Germline V gene data show CDR1 as SGHVS and CDR2 as FQNEAQ. The J segment lost 4 bases and the V segment lost 0 bases, leaving 11 bases of the junction unmatched. The CDR3 spans 17 residues. The CDR3 sequence: CASSLAPGGRGLETQYF. The CDR3, as DNA: TGTGCCAGCAGCTTAGCGCCGGGCGGGAGAGGGCTAGAGACCCAGTACTTC.

In DNA form, the CDR3 reads TGCGCCAGCAGCCCTGCGGAGGCCGGGGAGCTGTTTTTT. It specifies CASSPAEAGELFF. This chain uses TRBV5-1 with TRBJ2-2; the D gene is possibly TRBD2 (5 bases). Germline-derived CDR1 and CDR2 are SGHRS and YFSETQ. This CDR3 has 13 residues. The V gene lost 4 bases and the J gene lost 6 bases, with 10 bases spanning the gap.

The chain has TRBV11-2 and TRBJ2-5, with D uncertain. The CDR3 sequence is 13 residues long. From germline, CDR1 is SGHAT and CDR2 FQNNGV. V lost 6 bases, J lost 5 bases, and 13 bases lay in between. This CDR3 reads CASRPSAAETQYF. CDR3 DNA: TGTGCCAGCAGACCTTCTGCGGCGGAGACCCAGTACTTC.

This sequence joins TRBV7-2 and TRBJ1-5; TRBD1 matches 8 bases. The germline CDR1 and CDR2 sequences are SGHTA and FQGNSA. The CDR3 extends over 15 amino acids. Trimming removed 0 bases from V and 4 bases from J; junction bases left unmatched: 2. Here the CDR3 reads CASSLARGPNQPQHF. CDR3 DNA sequence: TGTGCCAGCAGCTTAGCCAGGGGGCCAAATCAGCCCCAGCATTTT.

This chain's CDR3 is CASSLDPGGANYGYTF. CDR3 in DNA: TGTGCCAGCAGCTTAGATCCAGGGGGAGCTAACTATGGCTACACCTTC. The chain joins TRBV11-2 to TRBJ1-2; 7 bases are a match to TRBD1. The trim removed 0 bases at V and 0 bases at J, leaving 4 bases unmatched. The CDR3 spans 16 residues. The germline CDR1 and CDR2 sequences are SGHAT and FQNNGV.

As to this clone: The junction departs from the called germline gene at one end, perhaps through a read error. J is TRBJ2-7 and V is TRBV6-5; D possibly matches TRBD1 or TRBD2 (5 bases each). Germline CDR1 is MNHEY and CDR2 is SVGAGI. The length of the CDR3 is 15 residues. Written as DNA, the CDR3 is TGTGCCAGCAGCTTACTGGGGGAGCGCCCCTATGAGCAGTACTTC. Translation: CASSLLGERPYEQYF.

The CDR3 region is CASSYSMAAGNTIYF. The CDR3 DNA reads TGTGCCAGCAGTTACTCGATGGCAGCCGGAAACACCATATATTTT. The V gene is TRBV6-6, the J gene TRBJ1-3; D not certain. Germline-derived CDR1 and CDR2 are MNHNY and SVGAGI (reference sequence). V lost 0 bases to trimming and J lost 4 bases, with 10 bases between them. The CDR3 has 15 amino acids.